The next 20 T cell receptor beta chains were all read from a single sample in a study of CXCR3-negative and CXCR3-positive naive CD8 T cells. The study's findings and limits: CXCR3-positive naive cells had more hydrophobic TRB CDR3s than CXCR3-negative naive cells.

The study made its TRB cDNA libraries by 5' RACE, adding UMI labels. TCRdb derives one entry per CDR3 protein from the 5' RACE reads, leaving out DNA. Its clone listing holds about 86,000 distinct CDR3 sequences. These receptors have no known antigen. The source material was naive CXCR3+ CD8+ T cells from blood. Subset meaning: CD45RO-CCR7+CD27+CD95- naive CD8+ T cells expressing CXCR3 (TNR3+). These TCRs come from a human donor in good health. Some clones in this sample may be carry-over from other donors' samples.

The V gene is TRBV28, the J gene TRBJ1-1. The CDR3 is made up of 14 amino acids. Germline lookup yields CDR1 MDHEN and CDR2 SYDVKM. This CDR3 is CASSLGSQNTEAFF.

This chain connects TRBV29-1 to TRBJ2-2. Germline lookup yields CDR1 SQVTM and CDR2 ANQGSEA. This CDR3 spans 14 amino acids. CDR3 protein: CSVEDISSAGELFF.

The rearrangement joins TRBV4-1 to TRBJ1-1. Per germline, CDR1 MGHRA and CDR2 YSYEKL. CDR3 length: 13 amino acids. CDR3 residues: CASSQENVVEAFF.

V and J are TRBV6-5 and TRBJ2-7; TCRdb's D call of TRBD1 is untestable without DNA. CDR3 size: 15 residues. Germline V gene sequence: CDR1 MNHEY, CDR2 SVGAGI. The CDR3 here is CASSPFPGTIYEQYF.

V is TRBV6-6 and J is TRBJ2-2; the D call of TRBD1 rests on TCRdb alone, since no DNA is present to check it. This CDR3 comprises 15 residues. CDR1 MNHNY and CDR2 SVGAGI come from the germline V gene (reference sequence). The CDR3 here is CASTTWGQNTGELFF.

The chain combines TRBV7-8 with TRBJ2-5. The V gene's germline CDR1 is SGHVS and CDR2 FQNEAQ. CDR3 length equals 11 residues. CDR3 amino acids: CASHSSETQCF. The whole variable domain, remainder taken from reference TRBV7-8 and TRBJ2-5, is GAGVSQSPRYKVAKRGQDVALRCDPISGHVSLFWYQQALGQGPEFLTYFQNEAQLDKSGLPSDRFFAERPEGSVSTLKIQRTQQEDSAVYLCASHSSETQCFGPGTRLLVL.

The CDR3 loop is CASSQSGANYGYTF. The chain links TRBV4-1 to TRBJ1-2; there is no DNA to check the TCRdb D call of TRBD1. The V gene's germline CDR1 is MGHRA and CDR2 YSYEKL. This CDR3 is 14 amino acids long.

The chain joins TRBV5-1 to TRBJ2-3; TCRdb's D call of TRBD2 is untestable without DNA. Per the germline V gene, CDR1 is SGHRS and CDR2 is YFSETQ. The CDR3 contains 13 residues. The CDR3 sequence is CASALTFRDTQYF.

V is TRBV28 and J is TRBJ2-7. The CDR3 is 14 residues long. Germline-derived CDR1 and CDR2 are MDHEN and SYDVKM. The CDR3: CASSLSDGIYEQYF.

This chain links TRBV29-1 with TRBJ1-2. Germline assignment: CDR1 SQVTM and CDR2 ANQGSEA. The CDR3 is 12 residues long. CDR3 sequence: CSVVEPNYGYTF. The full variable domain, in which reference TRBV29-1 and TRBJ1-2 provide the parts outside the CDR3, is SAVISQKPSRDICQRGTSLTIQCQVDSQVTMMFWYRQQPGQSLTLIATANQGSEATYESGFVIDKFPISRPNLTFSTLTVSNMSPEDSSIYLCSVVEPNYGYTFGSGTRLTVV.

The chain has TRBV6-2 or TRBV6-3 and TRBJ2-1; TCRdb designates TRBD1, a call that cannot be tested without DNA. CDR1 and CDR2 from the germline V gene are MNHEY and SVGEGT. This CDR3 comprises 15 residues. The CDR3 is CASSYSGGTLNEQFF.

CDR3 sequence reads: CASSVETSTDTQYF. This sequence joins TRBV9 and TRBJ2-3. The CDR3 is 14 residues long. Germline loops: CDR1 SGDLS, CDR2 YYNGEE.

This chain uses TRBV7-2 with TRBJ2-5; TCRdb names TRBD2, which stays unverified in the absence of DNA. The V gene's germline CDR1 is SGHTA and CDR2 FQGNSA. The CDR3 loop spans 17 amino acids. The CDR3 sequence: CASSLALSGRWQETQYF. The complete variable domain, with remaining parts taken from reference TRBV7-2 and TRBJ2-5, reads GAGVSQSPSNKVTEKGKDVELRCDPISGHTALYWYRQSLGQGLEFLIYFQGNSAPDKSGLPSDRFSAERTGGSVSTLTIQRTQQEDSAVYLCASSLALSGRWQETQYFGPGTRLLVL.

The rearrangement uses TRBV20-1 and TRBJ2-1; checking the TCRdb D call of TRBD1 is not possible without DNA. This CDR3 is built from 15 residues. Germline CDR1 is DFQATT and CDR2 is SNEGSKA (reference sequence). CDR3 sequence reads: CSARPWTEDYNEQFF.

This chain joins TRBV27 and TRBJ1-4. This CDR3 spans 13 amino acids. From germline, CDR1 is MNHEY and CDR2 SMNVEV (reference sequence). The CDR3 sequence: CASSYFAGEKLFF.

The chain carries TRBV7-7 and TRBJ2-1; TCRdb gives TRBD1 as the D gene, but with no DNA this cannot be confirmed. Per germline, CDR1 SSHAT and CDR2 FNYEAQ (reference sequence). This CDR3 spans 17 amino acids. CDR3 sequence reads: CASSSPRLTGKYNEQFF.

This chain joins TRBV14 and TRBJ2-7. There are 15 residues in the CDR3. CDR1 SGHDN and CDR2 FVKESK come from the germline V gene. The CDR3 loop reads CASSQLGRTSYEQYF.

This chain uses TRBV12-3 or TRBV12-4 with TRBJ2-4. The CDR3 has 13 residues. CDR3 amino acids: CASSPVSKNIQYF.

This chain joins TRBV28 and TRBJ1-1; absent DNA, TCRdb's TRBD1 call cannot be checked. CDR3 length equals 15 residues. CDR1 is MDHEN and CDR2 is SYDVKM in the germline V gene. CDR3 sequence reads: CASSPYGTPNTEAFF. Based on the CDR3 plus reference TRBV28 and TRBJ1-1, the full variable domain is DVKVTQSSRYLVKRTGEKVFLECVQDMDHENMFWYRQDPGLGLRLIYFSYDVKMKEKGDIPEGYSVSREKKERFSLILESASTNQTSMYLCASSPYGTPNTEAFFGQGTRLTVV.

CDR3 protein: CASSLADSGVQQYF. J is TRBJ2-7 and V is TRBV7-9; the TCRdb D gene call, TRBD2, has no DNA to confirm it. The length of the CDR3 is 14 residues. Germline assignment: CDR1 SEHNR and CDR2 FQNEAQ (reference sequence).